Detailed here is one T cell receptor beta chain. Its cognate antigen has yet to be identified. Qualities for individual bases were not recorded, and no much larger clone is one base off. The sample is drawn from a study of graft-versus-host responses after intestinal transplantation (dated by TCRdb to the early 2020s). Study-wide context: Multivisceral, liver-intestinal, or isolated intestinal transplants were received by the recipients. Every recipient was given anti-thymocyte globulin induction, then maintenance tacrolimus and steroids for two to three years. After intestinal transplantation, graft-versus-host and host-versus-graft alloreactive T cell clones in the graft, circulation and bone marrow were tracked using bulk TCR-beta CDR3 sequencing. To identify alloreactive clones, pre-transplant mixed lymphocyte reaction products were sequenced and then compared with unstimulated pre-transplant donor and recipient T cells. Of the roughly 24 intestinal transplant recipients enrolled in the cohort, one of whom was a retransplant, a few patients without pretransplant specimens were excluded. Donor T cell macrochimerism was defined as a peak of at least 4% donor T cells among recipient peripheral blood mononuclear cells. Rather than being sequenced by the commercial service, samples from three later patients were sequenced in-house on an Illumina MiSeq and processed with MiXCR. The paper as a whole reports these results and caveats: In the allografts of patients with donor T cell macrochimerism, GvH to HvG T cell clonal ratios were high. The conclusions were limited by the relatively low number and heterogeneity of the intestinal transplant patients. Early after transplant, peak levels of circulating GvH clones were found to be associated with declines in HvG clones. GvH clones were detected in recipient bone marrow, and some appeared earlier in ileal mucosa or blood, consistent with an intestinal mucosal origin.

CDR1 is given as MNHNS and CDR2 as SASEGT, both from the germline V gene. Trimming takes 3 bases from V and 4 bases from J, and the germline ends sit 1 base apart. The CDR3 starts with the cysteine, ends with the phenylalanine, and has 10 residues. The retained sequence is limited to the CDR3, 30 bases, with the frame set at the first base. Blood samples were collected up to 4 times in the first month after transplant and then at least monthly when available. The protocol used for the library was the immunoSEQ multiplex PCR assay. Adaptive Biotechnologies carried out high-throughput TCR-beta CDR3 sequencing of genomic DNA for most patients. Per the authors' processing: Adaptive's ImmunoSEQ software was the source of the TCR sequencing data for approximately 18 patients, while three other patients were processed with MiXCR and VDJtools. CDR3 nucleotide sequences shared between donor and recipient were removed because the origin of such sequences could not be assigned. At least 2-fold expansion over unstimulated cells and a minimum CFSE-low frequency of 0.002% (template counts) or 0.001% (read counts) were required for clones to be classified as alloreactive. Clones detected in sequenced pre-transplant spleen, lymph node, or MLR CFSE-low populations of the donor or recipient were defined as mappable. The cumulative frequency of alloreactive clones was calculated as a percentage of all sequences, weighted by copy number. TCRdb carries this immuneACCESS record with in-frame sequences only. Its versions omit some clonotypes, under half of them owing to an unresolved V gene in the studies checked, with the rest unexplained. The V and J calls and clone size were taken over from that table, and D and trimming were inferred from the DNA. This sample is represented by 4,500 to 6,500 clones; about 70% of them were singletons. About 35% of the sample is held by the ten biggest clonotypes.

Recombination joined TRBV6-1 with TRBJ2-7, with the D gene uncertain. This sample comprised PBMCs, obtained just under 330 days after intestinal transplant. The origin of this receptor is a human patient who received an intestinal transplant, so some T cells may come from the graft donor. Here the CDR3 is given as CASSDYEQYF. The DNA sequence is TGTGCCAGCAGTGATTACGAGCAGTACTTC.